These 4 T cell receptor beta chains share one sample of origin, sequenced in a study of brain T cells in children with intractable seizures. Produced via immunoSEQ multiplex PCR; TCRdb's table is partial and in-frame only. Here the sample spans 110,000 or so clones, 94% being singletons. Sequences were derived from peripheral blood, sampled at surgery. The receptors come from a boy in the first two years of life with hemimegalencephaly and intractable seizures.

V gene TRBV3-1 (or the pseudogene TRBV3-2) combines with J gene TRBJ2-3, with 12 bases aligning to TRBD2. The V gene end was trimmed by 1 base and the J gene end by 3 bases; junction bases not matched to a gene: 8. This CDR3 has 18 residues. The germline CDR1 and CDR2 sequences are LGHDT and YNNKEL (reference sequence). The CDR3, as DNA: TGTGCCAGCAGCCAAGGCGGACTAGCGGGACGACAGACAGATACGCAGTATTTT. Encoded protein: CASSQGGLAGRQTDTQYF.

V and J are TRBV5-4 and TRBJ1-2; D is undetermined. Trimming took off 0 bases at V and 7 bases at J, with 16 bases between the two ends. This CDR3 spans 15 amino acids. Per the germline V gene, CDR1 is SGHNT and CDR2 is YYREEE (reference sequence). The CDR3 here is CASSLEGDKWTGYTF. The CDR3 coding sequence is TGTGCCAGCAGCTTGGAGGGAGACAAATGGACTGGCTACACCTTC.

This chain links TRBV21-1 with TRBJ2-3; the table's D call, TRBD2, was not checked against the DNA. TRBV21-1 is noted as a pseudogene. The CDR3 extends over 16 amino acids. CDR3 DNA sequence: TGTGCCAGCAGCAATGTTGGGGGGGATAGCACAGATACGCAGTATTTT. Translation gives CASSNVGGDSTDTQYF.

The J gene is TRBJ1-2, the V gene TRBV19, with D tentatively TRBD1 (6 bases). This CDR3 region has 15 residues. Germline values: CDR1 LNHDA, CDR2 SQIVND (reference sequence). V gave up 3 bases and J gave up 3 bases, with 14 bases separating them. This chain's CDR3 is CASSIEGGGDYGYTF. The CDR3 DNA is TGTGCCAGTAGTATCGAGGGGGGAGGTGACTATGGCTACACCTTC. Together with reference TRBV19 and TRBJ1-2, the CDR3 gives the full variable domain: DGGITQSPKYLFRKEGQNVTLSCEQNLNHDAMYWYRQDPGQGLRLIYYSQIVNDFQKGDIAEGYSVSREKKESFPLTVTSAQKNPTAFYLCASSIEGGGDYGYTFGSGTRLTVV.